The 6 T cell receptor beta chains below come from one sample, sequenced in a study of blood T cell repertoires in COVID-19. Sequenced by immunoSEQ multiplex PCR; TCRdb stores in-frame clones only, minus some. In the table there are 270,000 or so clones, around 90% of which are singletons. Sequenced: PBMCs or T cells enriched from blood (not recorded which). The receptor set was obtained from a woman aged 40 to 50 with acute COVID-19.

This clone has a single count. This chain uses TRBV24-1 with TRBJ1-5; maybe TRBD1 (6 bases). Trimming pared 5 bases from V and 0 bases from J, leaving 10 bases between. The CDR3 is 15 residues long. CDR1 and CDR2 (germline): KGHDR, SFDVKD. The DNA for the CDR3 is TGTGCCACCAGTGCCAGGGGTGGTAGCAATCAGCCCCAGCATTTT. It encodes CATSARGGSNQPQHF.

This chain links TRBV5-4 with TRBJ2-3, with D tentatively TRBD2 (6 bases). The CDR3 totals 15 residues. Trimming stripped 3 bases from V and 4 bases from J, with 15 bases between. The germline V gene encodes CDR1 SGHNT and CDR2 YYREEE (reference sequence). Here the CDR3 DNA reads TGTGCCAGCAGCTCCCAGGGCGGGGCTGCAGATACGCAGTATTTT. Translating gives CASSSQGGAADTQYF. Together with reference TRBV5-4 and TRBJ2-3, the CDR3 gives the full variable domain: ETGVTQSPTHLIKTRGQQVTLRCSSQSGHNTVSWYQQALGQGPQFIFQYYREEENGRGNFPPRFSGLQFPNYSSELNVNALELDDSALYLCASSSQGGAADTQYFGPGTRLTVL.

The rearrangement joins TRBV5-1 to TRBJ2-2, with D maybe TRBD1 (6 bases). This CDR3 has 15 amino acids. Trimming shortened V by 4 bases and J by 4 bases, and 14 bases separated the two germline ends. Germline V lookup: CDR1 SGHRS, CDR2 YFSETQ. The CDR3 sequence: CASSLTGSGTGELFF. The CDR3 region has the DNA TGCGCCAGCAGCCTTACAGGGAGCGGCACCGGGGAGCTGTTTTTT.

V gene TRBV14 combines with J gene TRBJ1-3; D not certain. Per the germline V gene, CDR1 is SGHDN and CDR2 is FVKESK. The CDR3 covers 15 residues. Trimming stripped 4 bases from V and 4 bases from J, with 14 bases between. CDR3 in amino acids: CASSPQRGAGNTIYF. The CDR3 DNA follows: TGTGCCAGCAGCCCCCAGAGAGGAGCCGGAAACACCATATATTTT.

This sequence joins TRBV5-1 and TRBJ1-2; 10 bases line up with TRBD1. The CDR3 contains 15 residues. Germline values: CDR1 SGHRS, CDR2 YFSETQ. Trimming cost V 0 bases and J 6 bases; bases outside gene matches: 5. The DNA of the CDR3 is TGCGCCAGCAGCTTGGAGACAGGGGGCGAAAATGGCTACACCTTC. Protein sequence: CASSLETGGENGYTF.

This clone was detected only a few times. The CDR3 DNA follows: TGTGCCAGCAGTTCCACCGCTCAGAACTCCTACGAGCAGTACTTC. Its protein is CASSSTAQNSYEQYF. V is TRBV6-2 or TRBV6-3 and J is TRBJ2-7; D not certain. The length of the CDR3 is 15 residues. The V and J ends lost 4 bases and 0 bases respectively, with 13 bases between them. Germline V gene lookup returns CDR1 MNHEY and CDR2 SVGEGT.